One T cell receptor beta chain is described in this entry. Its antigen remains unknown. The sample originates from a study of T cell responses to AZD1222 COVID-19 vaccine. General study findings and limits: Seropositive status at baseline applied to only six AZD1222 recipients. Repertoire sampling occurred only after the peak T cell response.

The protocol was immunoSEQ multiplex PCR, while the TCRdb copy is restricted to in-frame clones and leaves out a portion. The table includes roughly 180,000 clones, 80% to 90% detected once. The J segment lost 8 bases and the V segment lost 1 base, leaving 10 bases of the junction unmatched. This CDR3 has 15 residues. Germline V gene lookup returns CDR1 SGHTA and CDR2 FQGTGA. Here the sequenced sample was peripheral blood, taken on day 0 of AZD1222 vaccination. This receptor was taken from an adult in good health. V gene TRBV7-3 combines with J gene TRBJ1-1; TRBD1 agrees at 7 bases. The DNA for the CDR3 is TGTGCCAGCAGCTTAAACCAGGGGGAGCAAACAGAAGCTTTCTTT. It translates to CASSLNQGEQTEAFF.